This T cell receptor (beta chain) was identified in a study of blood T cell repertoires in COVID-19. Study information: Samples representing acute and convalescent COVID-19 were sourced from the United States, Italy and Spain. Sample material is recorded as cDNA or gDNA derived from T cells, B-cell-depleted T cells, or PBMCs.

Produced via immunoSEQ multiplex PCR; TCRdb's table is partial and in-frame only. The table records approximately 110,000 clones, less than 85% of them present only once. This sequence was found in a human donor in a cohort sampled during active COVID-19. The sample was peripheral blood.

CDR3 region: CASSQDWTSGGEQYF. As DNA, the CDR3 is TGCGCCAGCAGCCAAGATTGGACTAGCGGGGGGGAGCAGTACTTC. The chain joins TRBV4-1 to TRBJ2-7; 14 bases align to TRBD2. The length of the CDR3 is 15 residues. V dropped 0 bases and J dropped 7; count of bases not matched to a gene: 2. Germline V gene lookup returns CDR1 MGHRA and CDR2 YSYEKL.